The subject of this entry is one T cell receptor beta chain. Profiled with immunoSEQ multiplex PCR; TCRdb holds only in-frame clones, not every one. The sample contains some 250,000 clones, roughly 91% of which appear only once. This specimen belongs to a study of blood T cell repertoires in COVID-19. In germline, CDR1 is SGDLS, CDR2 YYNGEE. The CDR3 loop spans 15 amino acids. V gave up 0 bases and J gave up 2 bases; unmatched junction bases: 4. The chain uses TRBV9 and TRBJ2-7, with 8 bases identical to TRBD1. The receptor was derived from a woman aged 40 to 55 who had recovered from COVID-19. Specimen: peripheral blood. The CDR3 nucleotides are TGTGCCAGCAGCGTAGTGGGGACAGGAGCCTACGAGCAGTACTTC. Its protein is CASSVVGTGAYEQYF.